This TCR beta chain was captured by sequencing in a study of tumor and adjacent non-tumor tissue in lung cancer. Whole-study context: Samples averaged roughly 4.4 million productive TCRbeta reads each.

This clonotype was observed a handful of times. The antigen remains unidentified. The junction does not match germline at one end; this may be a read error. Study-wide points: Higher tumor TCR diversity was associated with shorter survival.

The CDR3 length is 14 residues. Germline CDR1 reads LGHNT; CDR2 reads FRNRAP. RNA was extracted from bulk tissue without any cell sorting. The normal lung tissue was taken more than 3 cm from the tumor edge. Three rounds of nested PCR, following a modified ARM-PCR protocol, produced the TCRbeta library. TCRdb redid the calling of the multiplex PCR reads with MiXCR, one entry per CDR3 protein. Here the sample spans around 76,000 distinct CDR3 sequences, over 65% being singletons. The receptor was isolated from a man aged 70-80 years with non-small cell lung cancer. The sample taken for sequencing was distant non-tumor lung tissue. This chain uses TRBV12-5 with TRBJ1-5; unclear D gene. The CDR3 coding sequence is TGTGCTAGTGGCCTTACCGCTGCTAGTCAGCCCCAGCATTTC. The encoded protein is CASGLTAASQPQHF.